The rows below give T cell receptor beta chains drawn from one sample of a study of T cell responses to AZD1222 COVID-19 vaccine. Sequencing was performed with immunoSEQ multiplex PCR; in TCRdb, only in-frame clones are kept and a portion is missing. The data hold roughly 200,000 clones, with 91% observed a single time. The starting material was peripheral blood, obtained 28 days after the second AZD1222 dose. These receptors were collected from an adult who received the AZD1222 COVID-19 vaccine. CDR3s leave out the opening cysteine and the closing phenylalanine or tryptophan.

j_call | v_call | cdr3_aa
TRBJ1-5 | TRBV11-2 | ASSLTSNQPQH
TRBJ2-5 | TRBV6-2/TRBV6-3 | ASSSPGQEETQY
TRBJ2-1 | TRBV5-1 | ASSLGTGYNEQF
TRBJ2-7 | TRBV11-3 | ASSLSRLADEQY
TRBJ2-2 | TRBV27 | ASSLNYALASGRPGELF
TRBJ1-2 | TRBV12-3/TRBV12-4 | ASRQGLGYT
TRBJ2-7 | TRBV5-1 | ASSLVQGSSSYEQY
TRBJ1-1 | TRBV19 | ASSMDRVNTEAF
TRBJ1-6 | TRBV9 | ASSVGRVSSPLH
TRBJ2-3 | TRBV3-1/TRBV3-2 | ASSQQHILGDTQY
TRBJ2-1 | TRBV21-1 | ASSKGGQGRSYNEQF
TRBJ1-1 | TRBV7-2 | ASSPTGPRRNTEAF
TRBJ2-6 | TRBV4-2 | ASSQDWTVLSGANVLT
TRBJ2-7 | TRBV5-1 | ASSLGVGQAAYEQY
TRBJ2-5 | TRBV9 | ASSVVGGQETQY
TRBJ1-3 | TRBV7-8 | ASSPREASGNTIY
TRBJ1-2 | TRBV4-2 | ASSQVGGGGGYT
TRBJ1-1 | TRBV5-1 | ASSLAGGGLNTEAF
TRBJ2-5 | TRBV7-7 | ASSLGSNQETQY
TRBJ1-3 | TRBV5-6 | ASSRERVPGNTIY
TRBJ1-4 | TRBV14 | ASSQGGPPEKLF
TRBJ1-1 | TRBV7-9 | ASSSTVSEAF
TRBJ2-5 | TRBV5-8 | ASSKGTGQTRMGETQY
TRBJ2-7 | TRBV5-8 | ASSFTGPYEQY
TRBJ1-2 | TRBV4-2 | ASSQDPRANRDGYT
TRBJ1-5 | TRBV19 | ASSIVPRSNQPQH
TRBJ1-1 | TRBV18 | ASSLGQGENTEAF
TRBJ2-3 | TRBV5-1 | ASSATPVRTDTQY
TRBJ1-4 | TRBV27 | ASSKWGSTNEKLF
TRBJ2-7 | TRBV6-5 | ASRREAGDYEQY
TRBJ1-2 | TRBV5-4 | ASSLGAGKNGYT
TRBJ2-7 | TRBV11-2 | ASSHPTSGAMLSSYEQY
TRBJ2-5 | TRBV7-2 | ASSRRVQETQY
TRBJ2-7 | TRBV6-5 | ASSYGASSYEQY
TRBJ2-5 | TRBV3-1/TRBV3-2 | ASSLSDFQETQY
TRBJ1-1 | TRBV5-8 | ASTLRGQSKAF